This is a list of T cell receptor beta chains from one sample in a study of blood T cell repertoires in COVID-19. Some clones are missing from TCRdb's copy, which holds only in-frame ones; the method was immunoSEQ multiplex PCR. The sample holds about 100,000 clones, more than 90% seen once. The sample was peripheral blood. The receptors derive from a man in his 70s with acute or convalescent COVID-19. Each CDR3 is given without its conserved first and last residue. Each record gives: V gene, J gene, clone size, CDR3 protein. Clone size, where shown, is once, few, many, or a class for clones that have expanded.

>TRBV28|TRBJ2-7|once
ASRVGRGAYEQY
>TRBV6-2/TRBV6-3|TRBJ2-7|-
ASSYPLGLAGASYEQY
>TRBV5-5|TRBJ2-3|-
ASSLARQTFNTQY
>TRBV6-5|TRBJ2-7|-
ASSYSGGSSYEQY
>TRBV19|TRBJ2-6|once
ASSPRVSGANVLT
>TRBV30|TRBJ1-2|-
AWSVLGANYGYT
>TRBV3-1/TRBV3-2|TRBJ1-5|-
ASSQGGGNGQPQH
>TRBV3-1/TRBV3-2|TRBJ1-2|-
ASSAPRHRTNYGYT
>TRBV29-1|TRBJ1-4|-
SVQGVLNEKLF
>TRBV14|TRBJ2-1|-
ASSNRQGEWLNNEQF
>TRBV11-3|TRBJ2-2|-
ASSLRDGELF
>TRBV7-8|TRBJ2-7|-
ASYPRDGARYSYEQY
>TRBV24-1|TRBJ2-3|-
ATSGAGADTQY
>TRBV4-1|TRBJ1-5|-
ASSQAGNGDQPQH
>TRBV3-1/TRBV3-2|TRBJ2-3|few
ASSPRGGRDTQY
>TRBV13|TRBJ1-2|-
ASSLGTGDYGYT
>TRBV28|TRBJ1-2|-
ASSFPAERHGYT
>TRBV27|TRBJ2-3|-
ASSPNAGRAADTQY
>TRBV5-8|TRBJ2-7|-
ASSLGAHSYEQY
>TRBV28|TRBJ2-5|-
ASSLTLDLAGYQETQY
>TRBV18|TRBJ1-5|-
ASSPQGASNQPQH
>TRBV2|TRBJ2-1|-
ASSPRDFPKYNEQF
>TRBV7-9|TRBJ2-7|-
ASSLWGQGGGYEQY
>TRBV6-4|TRBJ2-5|-
ASSERGGQETQY
>TRBV7-3|TRBJ2-1|-
ASSLDLAVYNEQF
>TRBV11-1|TRBJ2-3|-
ASSWVAAGATDTQY
>TRBV7-9|TRBJ2-1|-
ASSSPEGSGIDNEQF
>TRBV4-1|TRBJ1-3|-
ASSQDTPSSGNTIY
>TRBV12-3/TRBV12-4|TRBJ1-1|-
ASSLLRNTEAF
>TRBV5-1|TRBJ2-1|once
ASSFQMPNNEQF
>TRBV7-2|TRBJ1-4|-
ASSLETNEKLF
>TRBV6-2/TRBV6-3|TRBJ1-5|-
ASSPTGVQPQH
>TRBV11-3|TRBJ2-5|-
ASSLRGSSKETQY